This TCR beta chain was retrieved from a study of siplizumab effects on memory and regulatory T cells (dated by TCRdb to 2018 to 2020). For the study in its entirety: The study looked at the effect of siplizumab, an anti-CD2 antibody, on alloreactive T-cell subsets in allogeneic mixed lymphocyte reactions made from human PBMCs. Summary of the overall study and its limitations: Because sequences below about 10^-5 frequency were poorly captured, only a minor fraction of alloreactive clones could be mapped to unstimulated subsets. Siplizumab significantly lowered the cumulative frequency of alloreactive sequences that could be traced to unstimulated CD4+ memory T cells. Whether proliferating Tregs from siplizumab cultures actually had suppressive function was not functionally confirmed. Among mappable alloreactive CD4+ clones, the Treg-derived fraction averaged approximately 69% with siplizumab versus about 27% in control reactions. A naive or memory phenotype could not be assigned to roughly 75-96% of proliferating CD4+ or CD8+ clones. Greater diversity appeared to be present in unstimulated naive T cells than in memory T cells, and a substantial contribution to the alloresponse seemed to be made by naive cells.

Library method: the immunoSEQ multiplex PCR assay. Around 10^5 TCR templates per sample were assayed by the deep sequencing platform. Genomic DNA extracted from sorted T cells was used for TCRbeta CDR3 sequencing. Per the original workflow: The R programming language was used for the clonal analysis of the TCRbeta CDR3 data. Alloreactive CD4+ and CD8+ clones were defined by comparing unstimulated samples with post-reaction CFSE-low samples. Regulatory or non-regulatory origin was assigned to alloreactive CD4+ clones by matching of sequences to sorted unstimulated Treg and non-Treg repertoires. The table comes from immuneACCESS by way of TCRdb, which keeps in-frame sequences with V and J called. Part of the clones is missing from these tables; in studies checked, under half for an unresolved V gene and the rest for unknown reasons. V and J calls plus clone size are reproduced from that table; the DNA served to infer D and trimming. In all, the sample holds some 97,000 clones, and roughly 94% of those were seen once. Jointly, the top ten make up around 0.6% of the sample.

Sorted unstimulated T cells and proliferating T cells recovered from mixed lymphocyte reactions were subjected to TCRbeta CDR3 sequencing. Fresh whole blood from approximately 9 HLA-typed healthy donors was used to isolate PBMCs. To map where alloreactive clones came from, CD4+ regulatory T cells in the unstimulated state were FACS-sorted. Cut back by 0 bases and 0 bases, the V and J ends lie 10 bases apart. From the cysteine through the phenylalanine, the CDR3 covers 15 amino acids. Only CDR3 DNA is held: 45 bases, read in frame from base 1. CDR1 and CDR2 (SGDLS, YYNGEE) derive from the germline V gene. To note about this clone: There is no known antigen for this receptor. No per-base quality is available; no much larger clone lies one base away.

Sequencing was done on a sample of Tregs sorted from blood. The TCR sequence derives from a human donor in good health. Recombination joined TRBV9 with TRBJ2-7, with the D gene not confidently named. The nucleotides are TGTGCCAGCAGCGTAGATGTCTGGAGCTCCTACGAGCAGTACTTC. This translates into CASSVDVWSSYEQYF.